A single sample is the source of the 26 T cell receptor beta chains below, sequenced in a study of blood T cell repertoires in COVID-19. Some clones are missing from TCRdb's copy, which holds only in-frame ones; the method was immunoSEQ multiplex PCR. The table has 140,000 or so clones, around 90% seen once. Sequenced input: peripheral blood. All receptors come from a woman aged 50 to 65 with acute or convalescent COVID-19.

This chain joins TRBV27 and TRBJ1-2, with D perhaps matching TRBD1 (5 bases). CDR3 length: 13 amino acids. V lost 2 bases to trimming and J lost 5 bases, with 9 bases between them. CDR1 is MNHEY and CDR2 is SMNVEV in the germline V gene (reference sequence). The CDR3 coding sequence is TGTGCCAGCAGTTTAGGAGGGGTTTATGGCTACACCTTC. Translating it yields CASSLGGVYGYTF.

V usage is TRBV4-2 and J usage is TRBJ1-2; D might be TRBD1 (5 bases). The germline V gene encodes CDR1 LGHNA and CDR2 YNFKEQ. The CDR3 runs to 18 residues. V was trimmed by 0 bases and J by 5 bases, leaving 22 bases between them. The CDR3 protein is CASSQDVQGLTFGYGYTF. CDR3 nucleotide sequence: TGTGCCAGCAGCCAAGATGTGCAGGGATTAACGTTTGGGTATGGCTACACCTTC.

The CDR3 loop is CASSLRQGWNEQFF. The DNA for the CDR3 is TGTGCCAGCAGCCTCCGACAGGGTTGGAATGAGCAGTTCTTC. The chain joins TRBV9 to TRBJ2-1; 7 nucleotides match TRBD1. Germline-derived CDR1 and CDR2 are SGDLS and YYNGEE. There are 14 residues in the CDR3. V dropped 4 bases and J dropped 7; count of bases not matched to a gene: 8. The complete variable domain, with remaining parts taken from reference TRBV9 and TRBJ2-1, reads DSGVTQTPKHLITATGQRVTLRCSPRSGDLSVYWYQQSLDQGLQFLIQYYNGEERAKGNILERFSAQQFPDLHSELNLSSLELGDSALYFCASSLRQGWNEQFFGPGTRLTVL.

The chain recombines TRBV24-1 with TRBJ1-1; D gene ambiguous. Germline V CDR1 and CDR2: KGHDR, SFDVKD. The CDR3 contains 15 residues. V shed 3 bases and J shed 4 bases, with 14 bases lying between them. The CDR3 spells CATSDDGYGGTEAFF. CDR3 in DNA: TGTGCCACCAGTGATGACGGGTATGGAGGCACTGAAGCTTTCTTT.

The rearrangement uses TRBV27 and TRBJ2-7; 11 bases agree with TRBD2. After removal of 6 bases from V and 0 bases from J, the junction contained 4 bases not matched to a gene. Per germline, CDR1 MNHEY and CDR2 SMNVEV (reference sequence). There are 15 residues in the CDR3. The CDR3 sequence: CASRPSGGISYEQYF. CDR3 nucleotide sequence: TGTGCCAGCAGACCTAGCGGGGGGATCTCCTACGAGCAGTACTTC.

The chain's CDR3 is CASSEEALGTEAFF. DNA of the CDR3: TGCGCCAGCAGTGAAGAGGCGCTCGGGACTGAAGCTTTCTTT. The chain links TRBV10-1 to TRBJ1-1; no reliable D call. V was shortened by 3 bases and J by 5 bases, with 13 bases between the two germline ends. Germline CDR1 is WNHNN and CDR2 is SYGVQD (reference sequence). The CDR3 is 14 amino acids.

The V and J genes are TRBV5-4 and TRBJ2-1, with TRBD2 identical over 12 bases. Germline V lookup: CDR1 SGHNT, CDR2 YYREEE (reference sequence). This CDR3 contains 17 residues. The V and J ends lost 4 bases and 7 bases, in that order; junction bases with no gene match: 12. CDR3 sequence (DNA): TGTGCCAGCAGCGACCGAAGAGGACTAGCGGGGCCAAATGAGCAGTTCTTC. It translates to CASSDRRGLAGPNEQFF.

The gene calls are TRBV7-6 and TRBJ2-2; 8 nucleotides align to TRBD1. There are 17 residues in the CDR3. Per germline, CDR1 SGHVS and CDR2 FNYEAQ. V was pared by 3 bases and J by 4 bases, with 10 bases of the junction left unmatched. For the CDR3, the DNA is TGTGCCAGCAGCTTCTTCGAGGGACAGGACTCCACCGGGGAGCTGTTTTTT. Protein sequence: CASSFFEGQDSTGELFF. Full variable domain (rest looked up from reference TRBV7-6 and TRBJ2-2): GAGVSQSPRYKVTKRGQDVALRCDPISGHVSLYWYRQALGQGPEFLTYFNYEAQQDKSGLPNDRFSAERPEGSISTLTIQRTEQRDSAMYRCASSFFEGQDSTGELFFGEGSRLTVL.

The chain joins TRBV19 to TRBJ2-7, with 8 bases matching TRBD1. From germline, CDR1 is LNHDA and CDR2 SQIVND (reference sequence). This CDR3 region has 15 residues. The J segment lost 2 bases and the V segment lost 6 bases, leaving 9 bases of the junction unmatched. DNA for the CDR3: TGTGCCAGTAGCCGAGGACAGGGAGAGGCCTACGAGCAGTACTTC. Its translation is CASSRGQGEAYEQYF.

The gene calls are TRBV3-1 (or the pseudogene TRBV3-2) and TRBJ2-3; 7 positions match TRBD1. The CDR3 totals 16 residues. Losses at the gene ends were 0 bases for V and 6 bases for J; bases not matched to a gene: 9. Germline assignment: CDR1 LGHDT and CDR2 YNNKEL (reference sequence). The CDR3 sequence: CASSQDHTGEEDTQYF. As DNA, the CDR3 is TGTGCCAGCAGCCAAGATCACACAGGGGAAGAGGATACGCAGTATTTT.

This chain links TRBV3-1 (or the pseudogene TRBV3-2) with TRBJ2-7, with D perhaps matching TRBD2 (5 bases). CDR3 length: 14 residues. In germline, CDR1 is LGHDT, CDR2 YNNKEL (reference sequence). The V and J ends lost 4 bases and 0 bases respectively, with 10 bases between them. The CDR3 protein is CASSPLGSSYEQYF. CDR3 sequence (DNA): TGTGCCAGCAGCCCCCTAGGGAGCTCCTACGAGCAGTACTTC.

The rearrangement uses TRBV28 and TRBJ1-5; 8 bases match TRBD1. The V segment lost 6 bases and the J segment 5 bases; nucleotides outside the gene matches: 9. The CDR3 contains 15 residues. CDR1 is MDHEN, CDR2 SYDVKM, per germline. Written as DNA, the CDR3 is TGTGCCAGCAGCGCCCCTGGACAGGGTCATCAGCCCCAGCATTTT. This codes for CASSAPGQGHQPQHF.

The chain links TRBV19 to TRBJ1-1, with no clear D. CDR3 length equals 13 residues. V shed 8 bases and J shed 5 bases, with 15 bases lying between them. Germline CDR1 is LNHDA and CDR2 is SQIVND (reference sequence). This CDR3 is CASVTNGWTEAFF. The CDR3 DNA reads as TGTGCCAGTGTGACAAATGGATGGACTGAAGCTTTCTTT.

The chain carries TRBV27 and TRBJ1-6; D possibly corresponds to TRBD1 (5 bases). Germline V CDR1 and CDR2: MNHEY, SMNVEV (reference sequence). V lost 3 bases, J lost 7 bases, and 13 bases lay in between. This CDR3 contains 15 residues. The CDR3: CASSLGWGRNSPLHF. In nucleotides, the CDR3 is TGTGCCAGCAGTTTGGGATGGGGGAGGAATTCACCCCTCCACTTT.

The chain is built from TRBV20-1 and TRBJ1-2; the match to TRBD1 covers 7 bases. The V gene's germline CDR1 is DFQATT and CDR2 SNEGSKA (reference sequence). V shed 6 bases, J shed 5 bases, and the junction held 3 bases outside the gene matches. The CDR3 is 11 residues long. CDR3 bases: TGCAGTGCGGGGACAGATTATGGCTACACCTTC. Translating it yields CSAGTDYGYTF.

V gene TRBV10-1 combines with J gene TRBJ1-5; perhaps TRBD1 as D (6 bases). Germline assignment: CDR1 WNHNN and CDR2 SYGVQD (reference sequence). Deletions cut 6 bases from V and 0 bases from J, with 12 bases between. The CDR3 covers 15 residues. As DNA, the CDR3 is TGCGCCAGCAGATCAGGGGACCCTAGCAATCAGCCCCAGCATTTT. Its translation is CASRSGDPSNQPQHF.

The rearrangement joins TRBV12-3 or TRBV12-4 to TRBJ1-5; the D gene is possibly TRBD1 (5 bases). V was trimmed by 5 bases and J by 4 bases, leaving 9 bases between them. This CDR3 spans 13 amino acids. CDR3 DNA sequence: TGTGCCAGCAGTCTCCCAGGGAATCAGCCCCAGCATTTT. Amino acid sequence: CASSLPGNQPQHF.

CDR3 coding DNA: TGTGCCATCAGTGTGGTCGATAGCAGACAGGGCGACTCCGAGCAGTACTTC. Translating it yields CAISVVDSRQGDSEQYF. This chain uses TRBV10-3 with TRBJ2-7, with 7 bases aligning to TRBD1. The CDR3 length is 17 residues. With 4 bases clipped from V and 6 bases from J, the junction kept 18 bases outside the gene matches. CDR1 is ENHRY, CDR2 SYGVKD, per germline.

The chain is built from TRBV25-1 and TRBJ2-1, with 11 bases matching TRBD2. The CDR3 is made up of 14 amino acids. Trimming removed 8 bases from V and 6 bases from J; junction bases left unmatched: 6. Germline V lookup: CDR1 MGHDK, CDR2 SYGVNS. In nucleotides, the CDR3 is TGTGCCAGCGGGTCTAGCGGGGGGATCAATGAGCAGTTCTTC. This encodes CASGSSGGINEQFF.

The genes are TRBV12-5 and TRBJ1-2; 10 bases agree with TRBD1. CDR1 is LGHNT, CDR2 FRNRAP, per germline. V was pared by 1 base and J by 5 bases, with 4 bases of the junction left unmatched. The CDR3 runs 15 residues. The CDR3 loop is CASGLGRDRGYGYTF. DNA of the CDR3: TGTGCTAGTGGTTTGGGGAGGGACAGGGGTTATGGCTACACCTTC.

This sequence joins TRBV9 and TRBJ2-7; 12 bases align to TRBD2. Germline CDR1 reads SGDLS; CDR2 reads YYNGEE. J lost 3 bases, V lost 3 bases, and 10 bases had no gene match. This CDR3 comprises 17 residues. The CDR3 here is CASSAATSGGSLYEQYF. DNA of the CDR3: TGTGCCAGCAGCGCCGCCACTAGCGGGGGGTCCCTCTACGAGCAGTACTTC.

The chain links TRBV19 to TRBJ1-4; 10 bases map to TRBD1. This CDR3 is 15 amino acids long. After removal of 5 bases from V and 8 bases from J, the junction contained 8 bases not matched to a gene. Per germline, CDR1 LNHDA and CDR2 SQIVND (reference sequence). This CDR3 reads CASSERDRGGEKLFF. The DNA for the CDR3 is TGTGCCAGTAGTGAGCGGGACAGGGGAGGGGAAAAACTGTTTTTT.

The chain carries TRBV10-3 and TRBJ1-5, with D hard to call. Germline V gives CDR1 ENHRY, CDR2 SYGVKD. The germline V and J ends were trimmed by 0 bases and 9 bases, with 6 bases remaining between them. The CDR3 is made up of 12 amino acids. Here the CDR3 DNA reads TGTGCCATCAGTGAGTCGGAGGGGCCCCAGCATTTT. This gives the protein CAISESEGPQHF.

The rearrangement links TRBV2 to TRBJ2-5; D possibly corresponds to TRBD1 (8 bases). Germline V lookup: CDR1 SNHLY, CDR2 FYNNEI. The CDR3 length is 15 residues. Trimming left V 6 bases short and J 5 bases short, with 19 bases between. The CDR3 here is CASSAQGGFAETQYF. CDR3 sequence (DNA): TGTGCCAGCAGCGCACAGGGGGGGTTCGCCGAGACCCAGTACTTC.

The rearrangement joins TRBV27 to TRBJ1-1; D is unclear. Trimming took off 4 bases at V and 3 bases at J, with 12 bases between the two ends. CDR3 size: 14 residues. Per the germline V gene, CDR1 is MNHEY and CDR2 is SMNVEV (reference sequence). CDR3 nucleotides: TGTGCCAGCAGTTCCTTGACTCCGTACACTGAAGCTTTCTTT. It is translated as CASSSLTPYTEAFF.

V is TRBV27 and J is TRBJ1-1, with a tentative D call TRBD1 (6 bases). V shed 4 bases and J shed 8 bases, with 14 bases lying between them. This CDR3 has 13 amino acids. Germline lookup yields CDR1 MNHEY and CDR2 SMNVEV (reference sequence). The CDR3 reads CASSSVGGLEAFF. CDR3 DNA sequence: TGTGCCAGCAGTTCAGTCGGGGGGCTCGAAGCTTTCTTT.